A selection of T cell receptor beta chains follows, all from one sample in a study of blood T cell repertoires in COVID-19. Assay: immunoSEQ multiplex PCR; the TCRdb copy retains only in-frame clones and omits some. This sample carries more than 200,000 clones, over 75% of them seen once, and the ten largest clones take 11%. Sequenced material: peripheral blood. Every receptor here comes from a man over 45 with COVID-19, enrolled during active disease. Both conserved end residues are part of each CDR3. Each record gives: V gene, CDR3 protein.

V: TRBV2
CDR3: CASSGQGLSNQPQHF

V: TRBV9
CDR3: CASSVGAESSYNEQFF

V: TRBV3-1/TRBV3-2
CDR3: CASRQTLTGGSSYEQYF

V: TRBV7-9
CDR3: CASLVAGGPRNEQFF

V: TRBV11-2
CDR3: CASSSITSYEQYF

V: TRBV3-1/TRBV3-2
CDR3: CASSSTSWAQYF

V: TRBV10-3
CDR3: CAISRDRAPNTGELFF

V: TRBV7-8
CDR3: CASSLAPGLEGNQPQHF

V: TRBV28
CDR3: CASRSPSGGYYNEQFF

V: TRBV7-2
CDR3: CASSLSVRDTQYF

V: TRBV6-5
CDR3: CASSYPQGNYGYTF

V: TRBV6-5
CDR3: CATRGGENEKLFF

V: TRBV27
CDR3: CASRGRYEQYF

V: TRBV11-2
CDR3: CASSLEGGAGNEQFF

V: TRBV5-4
CDR3: CASSVSGGLNNEQFF

V: TRBV27
CDR3: CASSPPTGGKNTEAFF

V: TRBV24-1
CDR3: CATSDSLGTGVGYTF

V: TRBV11-2
CDR3: CASSPGTGLVGYTF

V: TRBV7-2
CDR3: CASSKRGQGGPSYEQYF

V: TRBV5-6
CDR3: CASSLRRLERYNQPQHF